Detailed here is one TCR beta chain. The sample is drawn from a study of T cell changes during pregnancy in multiple sclerosis. Trimming removed 6 bases from V and 7 bases from J, with 12 bases in between. The germline V gene encodes CDR1 LNHDA and CDR2 SQIVND (reference sequence). The CDR3 consists of 12 residues. Measured with immunoSEQ multiplex PCR; TCRdb has only the in-frame clones, and not every one. This table holds about 20,000 clones, about 87% found once. The rearrangement joins TRBV19 to TRBJ1-1; D is unresolved. This receptor was taken from a female donor in good health, enrolled as a control in a pregnancy study. The sequenced sample was CD8+ T cells from peripheral blood mononuclear cells, obtained in the second trimester of pregnancy. The CDR3 spells CASREGWGEAFF. The DNA for the CDR3 is TGTGCCAGTAGGGAGGGTTGGGGTGAAGCTTTCTTT.